The rows below give T cell receptor beta chains drawn from one sample of a study of pediatric ulcerative colitis. The data were produced by immunoSEQ multiplex PCR, yet TCRdb's version contains in-frame clones alone and is incomplete. This table has about 37,000 clones, 75% appearing once. The specimen was gut tissue. These receptors came from a boy between 10 and 17 years old with severe ulcerative colitis. CDR3s include the opening cysteine and the closing phenylalanine or tryptophan. For some rows the clone size is stated as once, few or many, or as a class when expanded; others skip it.

J gene,clone size,V gene,CDR3 protein
TRBJ2-1,NA,TRBV10-1,CASAGGINEQFF
TRBJ2-5,medium-sized,TRBV9,CASSDYSSGAKETQYF
TRBJ2-3,few,TRBV27,CASGRERAGDTQYF
TRBJ1-5,few,TRBV30,CAWSVQGTQPQHF
TRBJ1-2,NA,TRBV5-1,CASSLVGFYGYTF
TRBJ2-7,once,TRBV5-1,CASSLDFSYEQYF
TRBJ2-3,NA,TRBV25-1,CASSDGVSSTDTQYF
TRBJ1-3,few,TRBV15,CATSRFRDSGNTIYF
TRBJ1-1,NA,TRBV11-2,CASSLGGEAFF
TRBJ2-7,NA,TRBV27,CASSPRQGSGEQYF
TRBJ2-7,NA,TRBV4-2,CASSLPGDRGGEQYF
TRBJ1-2,NA,TRBV11-2,CASSLVPRENYGYTF
TRBJ2-3,NA,TRBV5-1,CASSRASRVDTQYF
TRBJ1-3,NA,TRBV6-6,CASGTSGNTIYF
TRBJ2-7,NA,TRBV6-1,CASRSSGTGVYEQYF
TRBJ2-7,NA,TRBV30,CAWIDRQGESYEQYF
TRBJ2-4,NA,TRBV7-2,CASSLVQWRVTGAKNIQYF
TRBJ1-2,NA,TRBV18,CASSPLGQGYGYTF
TRBJ2-7,NA,TRBV7-3,CASRLDKANTYEQYF
TRBJ1-2,NA,TRBV7-9,CASSPAGGYTF
TRBJ1-2,NA,TRBV5-8,CASSLPGGGGYTF
TRBJ1-3,NA,TRBV5-1,CASSLDGSSGNIIYF
TRBJ2-3,NA,TRBV11-2,CASSLGGFTDTQYF
TRBJ2-5,NA,TRBV10-3,CAISDGTQYF
TRBJ2-5,NA,TRBV5-4,CASSTDRSGETQYF
TRBJ2-1,NA,TRBV5-6,CASSPAYGTPSPNYNEQFF
TRBJ1-1,NA,TRBV6-1,CASNSDTEAFF
TRBJ2-5,NA,TRBV5-1,CASSPTGGLETQYF
TRBJ1-2,few,TRBV2,CASSELGRGGDGYTF
TRBJ2-1,NA,TRBV7-8,CASSSSRDHNEQFF
TRBJ2-6,NA,TRBV19,CASSSPRQGDSGANVLTF
TRBJ2-4,NA,TRBV2,CASSEGSRAKNIQYF
TRBJ1-1,few,TRBV20-1,CSAGTGPRAFF
TRBJ2-7,NA,TRBV25-1,CASSEGQGAYEQYF
TRBJ2-1,NA,TRBV10-1,CASRDRGTVYNEQFF
TRBJ2-1,NA,TRBV7-2,CASSLWTSSGGEQFF
TRBJ2-2,NA,TRBV28,CASTSGGGVVGELFF
TRBJ1-1,NA,TRBV2,CASSGRRRQSAFF
TRBJ2-5,once,TRBV6-1,CASSEEGGQEETQYF
TRBJ1-2,NA,TRBV6-1,CASSAPVGGGNYGYTF
TRBJ2-3,NA,TRBV12-5,CASGCGSRRPTDTQYF
TRBJ2-7,NA,TRBV7-2,CASSLAGIRMYEQYF
TRBJ2-2,few,TRBV5-1,CASTPLTENTGELFF
TRBJ2-7,NA,TRBV7-2,CASSLSGGAYEQYF
TRBJ1-5,few,TRBV27,CASSYRGTQPQHF
TRBJ1-2,NA,TRBV10-3,CAISERGTGVGYTF
TRBJ1-1,NA,TRBV28,CASSWAGENTEAFF
TRBJ1-5,NA,TRBV6-5,CASSYTGDQPQHF